This TCR beta chain was sequenced during a study of blood T cell repertoires in COVID-19. Overall study: Samples of COVID-19 (acute and convalescent) were obtained from the United States, Italy and Spain. T cells, B-cell-depleted T cells, or PBMCs provided the cDNA or gDNA that served as material.

Libraries were prepared by immunoSEQ multiplex PCR; TCRdb keeps only in-frame clonotypes and omits some of them. The sample holds around 270,000 clones, around four fifths seen once. The germline V and J ends were trimmed by 5 bases and 3 bases, with 11 bases remaining between them. Germline lookup yields CDR1 SGDLS and CDR2 YYNGEE. CDR3 length: 14 amino acids. This chain uses TRBV9 with TRBJ2-2, with D maybe TRBD1 (6 bases). Sequences were obtained from peripheral blood. The sequence was collected from a man aged 60 to 75 with acute or convalescent COVID-19. The CDR3 spells CASRDRTDTGELFF. As DNA, the CDR3 is TGTGCCAGCAGGGACCGGACAGACACCGGGGAGCTGTTTTTT.